The rows below give T cell receptor beta chains drawn from one sample of a study of sequential checkpoint blockade in melanoma. This table comes from immunoSEQ multiplex PCR, and its TCRdb copy is limited to in-frame clones, with some not included. The table includes 6,500 or so clones, about 25% detected once. Sequenced material: tumor tissue (inferred from file names), taken from a patient given nivolumab and ipilimumab in sequence. The receptors were sampled from a human donor with melanoma. Each CDR3 is given with its conserved first and last residue. D genes are given only for firm matches. Size is omitted from some rows. Given values are once, few, many or a class for expanded clones.

len	v_gene	d_gene	abundance	j_gene	CDR3nt	CDR3aa
12	TRBV9	NA	NA	TRBJ2-2	TGTGCCAGCAGCGTAGAAGGCGGGGAGCTGTTTTTT	CASSVEGGELFF
14	TRBV28	NA	NA	TRBJ2-5	TGTGCCAGCAGTTGGGGACTGGTCCAGGGGACCCAGTACTTC	CASSWGLVQGTQYF
15	TRBV29-1	TRBD2	NA	TRBJ2-7	TGCAGCGTGGGGACTAGCGGGGGGACCTTCTACGAGCAGTACTTC	CSVGTSGGTFYEQYF
15	TRBV28	TRBD2	medium-sized	TRBJ2-1	TGTGCCAGCTCTATACTAGCGGGAGCCCCAGATGAGCAGTTCTTC	CASSILAGAPDEQFF
15	TRBV11-3	TRBD2	few	TRBJ2-1	TGTGCCAGCAGCCCCGTAGCGGGAGGGAGAAATGAGCAGTTCTTC	CASSPVAGGRNEQFF
16	TRBV11-3	NA	NA	TRBJ2-2	TGTGCCAGCATCGTGGGGGCGGGCTCTGACACCGGGGAGCTGTTTTTT	CASIVGAGSDTGELFF
14	TRBV11-3	NA	many	TRBJ2-1	TGTGCCAGCGCTTTAGGTAGCCGGGACAATGAGCAGTTCTTC	CASALGSRDNEQFF
16	TRBV5-1	NA	NA	TRBJ2-5	TGCGCCAGCAGCCCCTCGGCCGGAGGAGGCCAAGAGACCCAGTACTTC	CASSPSAGGGQETQYF
15	TRBV25-1	TRBD2	few	TRBJ2-3	TGTGCCAGCAGTGAACTCAGCGGGAACACAGATACGCAGTATTTT	CASSELSGNTDTQYF
16	TRBV11-3	TRBD2	many	TRBJ2-1	TGTGCCAGCAGCCAGATTAGCGGGAGGGCCCCCAATGAGCAGTTCTTC	CASSQISGRAPNEQFF
13	TRBV28	NA	NA	TRBJ1-1	TGTGCCAGCAGCCGGGGGACTTTAGCTGAAGCTTTCTTT	CASSRGTLAEAFF
13	TRBV30	NA	NA	TRBJ2-3	TGTGCCTGGAGGCAACCCCCGGCAGATACGCAGTATTTT	CAWRQPPADTQYF
15	TRBV10-2	TRBD2	few	TRBJ2-2	TGCGCCAGCAGCCCGTCGGCGGGAGGTCCCGGGGAGCTGTTTTTT	CASSPSAGGPGELFF
15	TRBV28	NA	few	TRBJ2-6	TGTGCCAGCAGTTTATCCCACTCTGGGGCCAACGTCCTGACTTTC	CASSLSHSGANVLTF
11	TRBV19	NA	few	TRBJ1-2	TGTGCCAGTAGTTTTTCGTATGGCTACACCTTC	CASSFSYGYTF
13	TRBV28	NA	medium-sized	TRBJ1-1	TGTGCCAGCAGTTTATTTTCAGGCACTGAAGCTTTCTTT	CASSLFSGTEAFF
15	TRBV19	NA	NA	TRBJ1-1	TGTGCCAGTAGATCACGGGGGTTCATGAACACTGAAGCTTTCTTT	CASRSRGFMNTEAFF
15	TRBV29-1	TRBD1	NA	TRBJ2-7	TGCAGCTACACAGGGGGCGAAGTATATGCCTACGAGCAGTACTTC	CSYTGGEVYAYEQYF
12	TRBV30	NA	NA	TRBJ2-7	TGTGCCTGGAGGGAGTTTACCTACGAGCAGTACTTC	CAWREFTYEQYF
14	TRBV11-3	NA	medium-sized	TRBJ1-1	TGTGCCAGCAGCCCCTTCGACGGAAACACTGAAGCTTTCTTT	CASSPFDGNTEAFF
17	TRBV18	NA	large	TRBJ2-3	TGTGCCAGCTCACCACCGAGTGGGAGACAGTACACAGATACGCAGTATTTT	CASSPPSGRQYTDTQYF
14	TRBV6-8	NA	NA	TRBJ1-5	TGTGCCAGTTCCCCGGCGGGGGCGAGGCAGCCCCAGCATTTT	CASSPAGARQPQHF
15	TRBV11-3	TRBD1	many	TRBJ2-5	TGTGCCAGCAGCTTGACACAGGGGTACCAAGAGACCCAGTACTTC	CASSLTQGYQETQYF
15	TRBV19	NA	few	TRBJ1-1	TGTGCCAGTAGTATAGTGAGGATGGAGAACACTGAAGCTTTCTTT	CASSIVRMENTEAFF
13	TRBV30	TRBD1	few	TRBJ1-1	TGTGCCTGGAAGGGACAGGGGAACACTGAAGCTTTCTTT	CAWKGQGNTEAFF
17	TRBV28	TRBD1	few	TRBJ1-5	TGTGCCAGCAGTCACCAAAAGACAGGGAATAGCAATCAGCCCCAGCATTTT	CASSHQKTGNSNQPQHF
13	TRBV29-1	NA	NA	TRBJ2-1	TGCAGCGTTGACAGGGACGGATACAATGAGCAGTTCTTC	CSVDRDGYNEQFF
15	TRBV28	NA	NA	TRBJ2-5	TGTGCCAGCAGTTCCGCCGGACAGTACCAAGAGACCCAGTACTTC	CASSSAGQYQETQYF
15	TRBV28	TRBD1	NA	TRBJ1-5	TGTGCCAGCAGCCCGGGACAGGTGGATCTTCAGCCCCAGCATTTT	CASSPGQVDLQPQHF
16	TRBV9	TRBD1	NA	TRBJ2-7	TGTGCCAGCAGCGGAGGGACAGGCTCCAGCTCCTACGAGCAGTACTTC	CASSGGTGSSSYEQYF
14	TRBV6-8	NA	NA	TRBJ1-1	TGTGCCAGCACCCGGGACAACCCGAACACTGAAGCTTTCTTT	CASTRDNPNTEAFF
15	TRBV25-1	TRBD2	NA	TRBJ2-7	TGTGCCAGCAGTGAAACTAGCGGGGTCCGGGACGAGCAGTACTTC	CASSETSGVRDEQYF
16	TRBV18	NA	NA	TRBJ1-1	TGTGCCAGCTCACCAGGTTCACAAGCTGAGAACACTGAAGCTTTCTTT	CASSPGSQAENTEAFF
14	TRBV6-8	NA	NA	TRBJ1-1	TGTGCCAGCAGCCCACTCATTGTGGGGACTGAAGCTTTCTTT	CASSPLIVGTEAFF
17	TRBV6-8	TRBD2	few	TRBJ2-3	TGTGCCAGCAGTCCTCTCGGACTAGCGGCCCACACAGATACGCAGTATTTT	CASSPLGLAAHTDTQYF
12	TRBV9	NA	few	TRBJ2-1	TGTGCCATTCTCATACCGAGCCTTGAGCAGTTCTTC	CAILIPSLEQFF
14	TRBV19	NA	NA	TRBJ2-1	TGTGCCAGTAGTATACCCGGGGACTCTCATGAGCAGTTCTTC	CASSIPGDSHEQFF